The rows below give T cell receptor beta chains drawn from one sample of a study of T cells in tuberculosis. Profiling relied on immunoSEQ multiplex PCR, and the TCRdb table lists in-frame clones only, not all of them. The profile shows roughly 34,000 clones, approximately 85% of them singletons. The source material was PBMCs, sampled at tuberculosis diagnosis. These receptors were collected from an adult with tuberculosis. CDR3s include the opening cysteine and the closing phenylalanine or tryptophan. The D gene is left open where the match is weak. Clone size appears in some rows only: once, few, many, or a class for an expanded clone.

D gene | clone size | J gene | V gene | CDR3 DNA | CDR3 protein
. | . | TRBJ1-1 | TRBV7-6 | TGTGCCAGCAGCTCCGGGTCCCCACGGGACACTGAAGCTTTCTTT | CASSSGSPRDTEAFF
. | . | TRBJ1-4 | TRBV6-1 | TGTGCCAGCAGTGGGAGGGCCCTGGCGACTAATGAAAAACTGTTTTTT | CASSGRALATNEKLFF
. | . | TRBJ2-5 | TRBV5-4 | TGTGCCAGCAGCTTGTATGACTTGCAAGAGACCCAGTACTTC | CASSLYDLQETQYF
TRBD2 | . | TRBJ2-2 | TRBV2 | TGTGCCAGCAGTGAGGTAGCGGGAGGGCCGGACACCGGGGAGCTGTTTTTT | CASSEVAGGPDTGELFF
TRBD2 | . | TRBJ2-3 | TRBV10-1 | TGCGCCAGCGCTAGGACTAGCGGGAGCACAGATACGCAGTATTTT | CASARTSGSTDTQYF
TRBD2 | . | TRBJ2-5 | TRBV7-2 | TGTGCCAGCAGCTTATTTCGGGGGAGGGAAGAGACCCAGTACTTC | CASSLFRGREETQYF
TRBD1 | . | TRBJ2-3 | TRBV6-1 | TGTGCCAGCAGTGAGAACAGGGGAAAGACAGATACGCAGTATTTT | CASSENRGKTDTQYF
. | . | TRBJ2-2 | TRBV4-1 | TGCGCCAGCAGCCAGGCGACTAGTAGGGAGCTGTTTTTT | CASSQATSRELFF
TRBD1 | . | TRBJ1-4 | TRBV6-1 | TGTGCCAGCAGTGGACAGGGAGCGGAAAAACTGTTTTTT | CASSGQGAEKLFF
. | . | TRBJ1-1 | TRBV4-1 | TGCGCCAGCAGCGATCCGGGGTCGTCCACTGAAGCTTTCTTT | CASSDPGSSTEAFF
TRBD1 | . | TRBJ2-7 | TRBV19 | TGTGCCAGTAGAGCACAGGACAGGGGAGGCTCCTACGAGCAGTACTTC | CASRAQDRGGSYEQYF
. | once | TRBJ1-1 | TRBV11-2 | TGTGCCAGCACTGAGGTGGGTTTCTCTGAAGCTTTCTTT | CASTEVGFSEAFF
TRBD2 | . | TRBJ2-3 | TRBV13 | TGTGCCAGCAGCCCCCCCCAGGGAGGGCTTTCAGATACGCAGTATTTT | CASSPPQGGLSDTQYF
TRBD2 | . | TRBJ2-5 | TRBV2 | TGTGCCAGCAGCCCCCTGAGGATAGCGGGCGACCAAGAGACCCAGTACTTC | CASSPLRIAGDQETQYF
. | few | TRBJ2-7 | TRBV5-1 | TGCGCCAGCAGCCCGGAGGGACTCTACGAGCAGTACTTC | CASSPEGLYEQYF
TRBD2 | . | TRBJ2-5 | TRBV7-9 | TGTGCCAGCAGCTACTGGACTAGCGGGAGAAAAGAGACCCAGTACTTC | CASSYWTSGRKETQYF
. | . | TRBJ1-1 | TRBV5-6 | TGTGCCAGCAGCGCCCCGACAGAAATGAACACTGAAGCTTTCTTT | CASSAPTEMNTEAFF
TRBD2 | few | TRBJ2-1 | TRBV4-2 | TGTGCCAGCAGCCGTGGTGAGGGTTTGAGCGGGGGACTTGATGAGCAGTTCTTC | CASSRGEGLSGGLDEQFF
TRBD2 | once | TRBJ2-3 | TRBV7-2 | TGTGCCAGCAGCGCCGCCTTGGGGGGGGGCACAGATACGCAGTATTTT | CASSAALGGGTDTQYF
TRBD1 | . | TRBJ2-7 | TRBV7-9 | TGTGCCAGCAGCCAAGGACAGGTGTCGACCTACGAGCAGTACTTC | CASSQGQVSTYEQYF
TRBD2 | . | TRBJ2-1 | TRBV9 | TGTGCCAGCAGCGAGACTAGCGGGTCTTTGAATGAGCAGTTCTTC | CASSETSGSLNEQFF
TRBD2 | . | TRBJ2-5 | TRBV7-2 | TGTGCCAGCAGCTCGGCGGGGGGGCCTGAGGAGACCCAGTACTTC | CASSSAGGPEETQYF
. | . | TRBJ1-4 | TRBV6-4 | TGTGCCAATCCTGATCTTCAGGGCTCCACTAATGAAAAACTGTTTTTT | CANPDLQGSTNEKLFF
TRBD2 | . | TRBJ2-2 | TRBV9 | TGTGCCAGCAGCACCCGGACTAGTTGGGAAGCCGGGGAGCTGTTTTTT | CASSTRTSWEAGELFF
. | . | TRBJ2-7 | TRBV23-1 | TGCGCCAGCAGTACGGCCGGGTTCAACGAGCAGTACTTC | CASSTAGFNEQYF
TRBD1 | . | TRBJ2-7 | TRBV27 | TGTGCCAGCAGTTTTTTGGGACAGTCCTACGAGCAGTACTTC | CASSFLGQSYEQYF
. | few | TRBJ2-2 | TRBV5-1 | TGCGCCAGCAACACCCAGGGACTCGTCGGGGAGCTGTTTTTT | CASNTQGLVGELFF
. | . | TRBJ2-2 | TRBV5-1 | TGCGCCAGCACGGGGGAGAACACCGGGGAGCTGTTTTTT | CASTGENTGELFF
TRBD1 | . | TRBJ1-2 | TRBV5-6 | TGTGCCAGCAGCTTTTACGGACAGGGGGGCTACACCTTC | CASSFYGQGGYTF
TRBD1 | . | TRBJ2-5 | TRBV6-1 | TGTGCCAGCGGCCAGGACAGGGGAGAGACCCAGTACTTC | CASGQDRGETQYF
. | once | TRBJ2-5 | TRBV9 | TGTGCCAGCAGCGTCCTCGTGAGAGAGACCCAGTACTTC | CASSVLVRETQYF
. | . | TRBJ2-7 | TRBV13 | TGTGCCAGCAGCTTACGGACAACTAACTACGAGCAGTACTTC | CASSLRTTNYEQYF
. | once | TRBJ2-7 | TRBV6-7 | TGTGCCAGCAGTCCGCTGACTGGAGGGAAGCACGAGCAGTACTTC | CASSPLTGGKHEQYF
. | . | TRBJ2-7 | TRBV19 | TGTGCCAGTACTGGAACGGCGGGAAGCGAGCAGTACTTC | CASTGTAGSEQYF
. | once | TRBJ1-6 | TRBV18 | TGTGCCAGCTCACCACTCGGGAAGCGGGATAATTCACCCCTCCACTTT | CASSPLGKRDNSPLHF
. | . | TRBJ2-7 | TRBV19 | TGTGCCAGTAGGATTTCCGGGACACAAGAGCAGTACTTC | CASRISGTQEQYF
TRBD2 | . | TRBJ2-5 | TRBV19 | TGTGCCAGTAGTGCCCTACTAGCGGGTGGGCAAGAGACCCAGTACTTC | CASSALLAGGQETQYF
TRBD1 | . | TRBJ1-5 | TRBV30 | TGTGCCTGGAGTTTGGGGACAGGGAGCAATCAGCCCCAGCATTTT | CAWSLGTGSNQPQHF
. | . | TRBJ1-3 | TRBV6-6 | TGTGCCAGCAGGTGGACAGACCTGGACACCATATATTTT | CASRWTDLDTIYF
TRBD2 | . | TRBJ2-1 | TRBV9 | TGTGCCAGCAGCCCCGCGGGGCGGGAGGGCATCGATGAGCAGTTCTTC | CASSPAGREGIDEQFF
TRBD2 | . | TRBJ2-7 | TRBV5-4 | TGTGCCAGCAGCAGCACTAGCGGATACGAGCAGTACTTC | CASSSTSGYEQYF
TRBD1 | . | TRBJ1-1 | TRBV9 | TGTGCCAGCAGCGTATCTCGTTCTCCGCCGGGACAGGGGGCTCGTGAAGCTTTCTTT | CASSVSRSPPGQGAREAFF
TRBD1 | . | TRBJ1-3 | TRBV7-2 | TGTGCCAGCAGCCGGGGACAGAGCTCTGGAAACACCATATATTTT | CASSRGQSSGNTIYF
TRBD1 | . | TRBJ1-2 | TRBV5-6 | TGTGCCAGCAGCACGGGACAGAATAACTATGGCTACACCTTC | CASSTGQNNYGYTF
TRBD2 | . | TRBJ2-5 | TRBV7-8 | TGTGCCAGCAGCTTAAGAAGCGGCGGGGGTGGTCCGGGGACCCAGTACTTC | CASSLRSGGGGPGTQYF
TRBD2 | . | TRBJ2-7 | TRBV5-1 | TGCGCCAGCAGCTTCGGAAGACTAGCGGGAGACGTCTACGAGCAGTACTTC | CASSFGRLAGDVYEQYF
TRBD2 | once | TRBJ2-1 | TRBV27 | TGTGCCAGCAGTTTTCTGACTAGCGGATCCTACAATGAGCAGTTCTTC | CASSFLTSGSYNEQFF
. | . | TRBJ1-5 | TRBV27 | TGTGCCAGCAGTTTATGGCAGGGGATCGATCAGCCCCAGCATTTT | CASSLWQGIDQPQHF
. | . | TRBJ2-7 | TRBV28 | TGTGCCAGCAGTTCCGGGAAGATCCCCCCCTACGAGCAGTACTTC | CASSSGKIPPYEQYF